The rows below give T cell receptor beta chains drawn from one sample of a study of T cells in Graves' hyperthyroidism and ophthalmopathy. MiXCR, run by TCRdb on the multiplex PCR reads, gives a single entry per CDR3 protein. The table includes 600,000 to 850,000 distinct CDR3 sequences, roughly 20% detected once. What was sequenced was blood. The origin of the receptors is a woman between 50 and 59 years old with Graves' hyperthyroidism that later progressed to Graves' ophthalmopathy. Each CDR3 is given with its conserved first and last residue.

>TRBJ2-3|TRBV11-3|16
CASSLGRGLGTDTQYF
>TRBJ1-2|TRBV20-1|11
CSAFDGYGYTF
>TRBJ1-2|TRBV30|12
CAWSSGTGGYTF
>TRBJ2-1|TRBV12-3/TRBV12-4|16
CASSLAGGRLYNEQFF
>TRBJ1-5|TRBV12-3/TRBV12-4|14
CASSPTGFRQPQHF
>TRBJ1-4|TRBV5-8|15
CASTSTGQGYEKLFF
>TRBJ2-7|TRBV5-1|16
CASSPGGFGRGDEQYF
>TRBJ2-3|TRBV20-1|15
CSARRGGQGTDTQYF
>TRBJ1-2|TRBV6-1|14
CASVRDRGPNGYTF
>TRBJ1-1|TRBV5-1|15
CASSRTGAPNTEAFF
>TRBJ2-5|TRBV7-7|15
CASSSIQGAGETQYF
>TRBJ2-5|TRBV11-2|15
CASSFGQGVGETQYF
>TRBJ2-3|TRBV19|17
CASSISGRGGARDTQYF
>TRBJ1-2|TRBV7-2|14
CASSLTRGIYGYTF
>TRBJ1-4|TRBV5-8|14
CASSLDARREKLFF
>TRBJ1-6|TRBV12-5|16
CASGLVGRGWNSPLHF
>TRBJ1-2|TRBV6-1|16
CASSESRSRRDYGYTF
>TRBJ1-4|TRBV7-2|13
CASSLRTVEKLFF
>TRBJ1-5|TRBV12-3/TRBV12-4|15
CASTHSGQGKKPQHF
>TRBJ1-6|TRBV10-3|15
CAISPHRERGSPLHF
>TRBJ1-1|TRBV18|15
CASSPEGQLNTEAFF
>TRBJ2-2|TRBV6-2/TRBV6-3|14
CASSPGMNTGELFF
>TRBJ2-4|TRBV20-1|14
CSARLPGRLNIQYF
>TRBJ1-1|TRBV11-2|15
CASSYLGTGVTEAFF
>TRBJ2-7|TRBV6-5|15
CASSYRTGLSYEQYF
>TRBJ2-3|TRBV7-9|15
CASSFSGQGIYTQYF
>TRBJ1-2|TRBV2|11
CASNQGWGYTF
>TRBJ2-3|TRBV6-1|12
CANGTTTDTQYF
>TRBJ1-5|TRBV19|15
CASSIGQGSSQPQHF
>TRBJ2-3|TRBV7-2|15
CASSLVQLSTDTQYF
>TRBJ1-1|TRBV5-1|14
CASSLDRERTEAFF
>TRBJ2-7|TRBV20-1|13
CSARHQGTYEQYF
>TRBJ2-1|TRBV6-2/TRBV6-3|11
CASSYPNEQFF
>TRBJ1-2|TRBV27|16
CASSSKQSTLNYGYTF
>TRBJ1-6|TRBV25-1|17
CASSEYLTGGMDSPLHF
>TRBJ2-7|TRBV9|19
CASSVDGDGTSGGVYEQYF
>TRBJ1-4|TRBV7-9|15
CASSLESGVNEKLFF
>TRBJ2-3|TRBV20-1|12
CSALWTERTQYF
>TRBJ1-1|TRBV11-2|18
CASSLDESRVRRNTEAFF
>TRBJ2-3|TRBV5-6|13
CATRQRSTDTQYF
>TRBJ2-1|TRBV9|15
CASSVASGVYDEQFF
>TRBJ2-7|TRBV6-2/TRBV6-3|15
CASSYEPGLPYEQHF
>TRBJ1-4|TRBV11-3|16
CASSFGTLTTNEKLFF
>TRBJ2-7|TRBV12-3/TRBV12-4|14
CASSLFAGTDEQYF
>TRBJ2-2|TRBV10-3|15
CAIRLTGGSAGELFF
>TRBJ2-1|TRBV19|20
CASSIKPYLPGQGSYNEQFF
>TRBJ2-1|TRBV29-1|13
CSVGRGTGDEQFF
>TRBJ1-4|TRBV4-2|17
CASSQDPDGQGREKLFF
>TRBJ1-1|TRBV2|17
CASSEAGTVSMNTEAFF
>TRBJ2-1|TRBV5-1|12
CASSFLRDEQFF
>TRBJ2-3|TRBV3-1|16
CASSSTWGRGTDTQYF
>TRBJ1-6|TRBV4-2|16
CASSQGGAGDNSPLHF
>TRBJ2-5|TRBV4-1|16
CASSPNPETSGETQYF
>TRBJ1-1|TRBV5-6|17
CASSTPDRGHRNTEAFF
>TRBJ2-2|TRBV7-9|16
CASSPRVGVNTGELFF